These T cell receptor beta chains were read from a single sample in a study of cytomegalovirus exposure and HLA in healthy donors. Some clones are missing from TCRdb's copy, which holds only in-frame ones; the method was immunoSEQ multiplex PCR. The profile shows 100,000 to 150,000 clones, roughly four fifths of them singletons. Sequenced sample: PBMCs. All receptors come from a woman in her forties or fifties in good health and CMV-seropositive. CDR3s include the opening cysteine and the closing phenylalanine or tryptophan. A D gene is named only where the DNA matches it firmly. Some rows have no size entry. The others give once, few or many, or a class for an expanded clone.

D,J,size,V,CDR3,DNA
-,TRBJ1-5,-,TRBV7-8,CASSLGDTPNQPQHF,TGTGCCAGCAGCTTAGGTGACACCCCCAATCAGCCCCAGCATTTT
-,TRBJ1-1,-,TRBV30,CAWDAFGGTEAFF,TGTGCCTGGGACGCTTTCGGGGGCACTGAAGCTTTCTTT
-,TRBJ1-1,-,TRBV7-9,CASSLAHTEAFF,TGTGCCAGCAGCTTAGCGCACACCGAAGCTTTCTTT
-,TRBJ2-2,-,TRBV11-3,CASSMRYGELFF,TGTGCCAGCAGCATGCGGTACGGGGAGCTGTTTTTT
TRBD2,TRBJ2-1,-,TRBV28,CASSPHSGSGGEQFF,TGTGCCAGCAGTCCCCATAGCGGGAGTGGTGGCGAGCAGTTCTTC
TRBD2,TRBJ2-2,-,TRBV29-1,CSVEEGGGAVGELFF,TGCAGCGTTGAAGAGGGGGGAGGGGCGGTCGGGGAGCTGTTTTTT
-,TRBJ2-3,few,TRBV7-9,CASSLGIKATDTQYF,TGTGCCAGCAGCTTGGGCATAAAAGCCACAGATACGCAGTATTTT
TRBD1,TRBJ1-2,-,TRBV30,CAWSLLGTGQRFYGYTF,TGTGCCTGGAGTCTCCTCGGAACGGGACAGCGGTTCTATGGCTACACCTTC
-,TRBJ2-1,-,TRBV7-8,CASSLTVGTTNNEQFF,TGTGCCAGCAGCTTAACAGTGGGGACAACTAACAATGAGCAGTTCTTC
-,TRBJ1-1,-,TRBV11-1,CASSLEGGDTEAFF,TGTGCCAGCAGCTTAGAAGGAGGGGACACTGAAGCTTTCTTT
-,TRBJ2-1,-,TRBV5-3,CARSLAWGCGKEGMNEQFF,TGTGCCAGAAGCTTGGCCTGGGGCTGTGGGAAGGAAGGTATGAATGAGCAGTTCTTC
TRBD2,TRBJ2-7,-,TRBV7-3,CASSSSRTSGSRMSTYEQYF,TGTGCCAGCAGCTCCAGTCGGACTAGCGGGAGCAGGATGAGCACCTACGAGCAGTACTTC
-,TRBJ1-1,-,TRBV2,CASSLEADTEAFF,TGTGCCAGCAGTCTCGAGGCGGACACTGAAGCTTTCTTT
TRBD2,TRBJ2-5,once,TRBV5-4,CASSQGRGGPETQYF,TGTGCCAGCAGCCAGGGGCGGGGGGGCCCGGAGACCCAGTACTTC
TRBD2,TRBJ2-7,-,TRBV7-8,CASSRLAQTYEQYF,TGTGCCAGCAGCCGACTAGCGCAAACCTACGAGCAGTACTTC
TRBD1,TRBJ1-2,-,TRBV27,CASSLGQGDGYTF,TGTGCCAGCAGTTTAGGACAGGGGGACGGCTACACCTTC
-,TRBJ2-2,-,TRBV18,CASSPPGQGHTGELFF,TGTGCCAGCTCACCACCCGGGCAGGGGCACACCGGGGAGCTGTTTTTT
TRBD2,TRBJ2-3,-,TRBV4-3,CASSQDLRTRPDTQYF,TGCGCCAGCAGCCAAGATCTCAGGACTAGACCAGATACGCAGTATTTT
-,TRBJ2-7,few,TRBV7-6,CASSLAGGGRYEQYF,TGTGCCAGCAGCTTAGCGGGGGGAGGTCGTTACGAGCAGTACTTC
TRBD1,TRBJ1-1,-,TRBV12-5,CASGLGQGVNTEAFF,TGTGCTAGTGGTTTGGGACAGGGTGTGAACACTGAAGCTTTCTTT
-,TRBJ2-1,-,TRBV7-9,CASSHRAVDNEQFF,TGTGCCAGCAGCCACAGGGCTGTGGACAATGAGCAGTTCTTC
-,TRBJ2-5,once,TRBV10-3,CAISTQVQETQYF,TGTGCCATCAGCACACAGGTTCAAGAGACCCAGTACTTC
-,TRBJ2-1,-,TRBV9,CASSVFWGESRNEQFF,TGTGCCAGCAGCGTATTTTGGGGGGAGAGTAGGAATGAGCAGTTCTTC
-,TRBJ2-1,-,TRBV19,CASSIAPGLRNEQFF,TGTGCCAGTAGTATAGCCCCGGGACTCCGCAATGAGCAGTTCTTC
TRBD1,TRBJ2-3,-,TRBV9,CASSEQGAYDTQYF,TGTGCCAGCAGCGAGCAGGGGGCGTATGATACGCAGTATTTT
-,TRBJ2-7,-,TRBV5-1,CASSPGTRTSPKSYEQYF,TGCGCCAGCAGCCCCGGGACAAGAACTAGTCCGAAATCTTACGAGCAGTACTTC
-,TRBJ1-6,-,TRBV2,CASSPREGGNSPLHF,TGTGCCAGCAGTCCCAGGGAGGGAGGTAATTCACCCCTCCACTTT
-,TRBJ2-7,-,TRBV6-5,CASSYSVGEVLSEQYF,TGTGCCAGCAGTTACTCGGTGGGGGAGGTGTTGAGCGAGCAGTACTTC
TRBD1,TRBJ2-7,-,TRBV19,CASSPTGGYEQYF,TGTGCCAGTAGTCCGACAGGGGGCTACGAGCAGTACTTC
-,TRBJ2-1,-,TRBV5-1,CASSRGALYNEQFF,TGCGCCAGCAGCCGGGGGGCACTTTACAATGAGCAGTTCTTC
-,TRBJ1-5,-,TRBV7-2,CASSPQNQPQHF,TGTGCCAGCAGCCCACAAAATCAGCCCCAGCATTTT
-,TRBJ2-2,once,TRBV5-4,CASSLEGEHGELFF,TGTGCCAGCAGCTTGGAGGGGGAACACGGGGAGCTGTTTTTT
TRBD2,TRBJ2-5,-,TRBV5-1,CASSLAGTSEETQYF,TGCGCCAGCAGCTTGGCCGGGACTAGCGAAGAGACCCAGTACTTC
TRBD1,TRBJ1-6,-,TRBV5-8,CASRFRTGTSPLHF,TGTGCCAGCAGATTCCGGACAGGGACTTCACCCCTCCACTTT
-,TRBJ1-2,-,TRBV19,CASRRAQGSEYGYTF,TGTGCCAGTAGACGAGCTCAGGGGTCGGAGTATGGCTACACCTTC
TRBD2,TRBJ2-1,-,TRBV9,CASSPPPSGLNEQFF,TGTGCCAGCAGCCCCCCCCCTAGCGGACTCAATGAGCAGTTCTTC
-,TRBJ1-5,once,TRBV19,CASSEEQGVSNQPQHF,TGTGCCAGTAGCGAAGAACAGGGCGTTAGCAATCAGCCCCAGCATTTT